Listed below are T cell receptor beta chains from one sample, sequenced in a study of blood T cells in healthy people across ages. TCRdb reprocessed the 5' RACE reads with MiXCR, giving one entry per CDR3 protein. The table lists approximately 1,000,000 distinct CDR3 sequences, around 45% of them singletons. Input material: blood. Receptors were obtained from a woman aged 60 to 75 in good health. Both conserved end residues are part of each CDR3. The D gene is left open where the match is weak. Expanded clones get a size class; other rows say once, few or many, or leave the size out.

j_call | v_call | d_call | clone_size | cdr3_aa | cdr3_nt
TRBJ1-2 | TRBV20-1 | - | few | CSAADFQHGYTF | TGCAGTGCCGCGGACTTCCAGCATGGCTACACCTTC
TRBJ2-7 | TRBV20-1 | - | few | CSARAPGSLYSYEQYF | TGCAGTGCTAGGGCCCCGGGGAGTCTCTATTCCTACGAGCAGTACTTC
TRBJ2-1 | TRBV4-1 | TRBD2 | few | CASSGRLAGYNEQFF | TGCGCCAGCAGCGGCCGACTAGCGGGGTACAATGAGCAGTTCTTC
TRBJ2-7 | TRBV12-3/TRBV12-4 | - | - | CASSLRPDEQYF | TGTGCCAGCAGTTTAAGGCCAGACGAGCAGTACTTC
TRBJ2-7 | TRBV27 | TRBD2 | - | CASRTGTSARYYEQYF | TGTGCCAGCAGAACCGGGACTAGCGCCCGTTACTACGAGCAGTACTTC
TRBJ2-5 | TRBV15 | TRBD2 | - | CATSRVIAGGQETQYF | TGTGCCACCAGCAGAGTTATAGCGGGAGGGCAAGAGACCCAGTACTTC
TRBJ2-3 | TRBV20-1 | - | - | CSATSGIELDTQYF | TGCAGTGCGACCTCAGGAATTGAGTTAGATACGCAGTATTTT
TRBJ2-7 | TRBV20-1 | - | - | CSARDGRRTYEQYF | TGCAGTGCTAGAGATGGTAGGAGAACCTACGAGCAGTACTTC
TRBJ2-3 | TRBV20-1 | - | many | CSAGGWDTQYF | TGCAGTGCTGGCGGGTGGGATACGCAGTATTTT
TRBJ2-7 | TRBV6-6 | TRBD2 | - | CASSLGRAGGPGNEQYF | TGTGCCAGCAGTCTGGGACGAGCGGGAGGGCCCGGGAATGAGCAGTACTTC
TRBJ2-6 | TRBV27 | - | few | CASSFVGSTGANVLTF | TGTGCCAGCAGTTTTGTAGGGTCAACTGGGGCCAACGTCCTGACTTTC
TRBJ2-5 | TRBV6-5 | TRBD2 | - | CASRPLGGQETQYF | TGTGCCAGCAGACCCCTCGGGGGGCAAGAGACCCAGTACTTC
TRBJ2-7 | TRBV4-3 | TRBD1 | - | CASSQGTGALGLYEQYF | TGCGCCAGCAGCCAAGGGACAGGGGCCTTGGGGCTCTACGAGCAGTACTTC
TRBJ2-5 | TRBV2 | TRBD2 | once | CASRRTSGIQNEQYF | TGTGCCAGCAGGAGGACTAGCGGAATACAAAATGAGCAGTACTTC
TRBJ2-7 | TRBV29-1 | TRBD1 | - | CSVGRQGGIHEQYF | TGCAGCGTTGGGCGACAGGGGGGCATCCACGAGCAGTACTTC
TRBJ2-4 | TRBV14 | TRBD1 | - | CASSQRTGAYAEQYF | TGTGCCAGCAGCCAAAGGACAGGGGCCTACGCGGAGCAGTACTTC
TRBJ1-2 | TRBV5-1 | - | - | CASSLERDGGYTF | TGCGCCAGCAGCTTGGAAAGGGATGGCGGCTACACCTTC
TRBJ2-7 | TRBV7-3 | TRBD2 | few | CASSLLAGATYEQYF | TGTGCCAGCAGCTTACTAGCGGGAGCGACCTACGAGCAGTACTTC
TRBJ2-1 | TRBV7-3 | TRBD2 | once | CASSLKREGQAEQFF | TGTGCCAGCAGCTTAAAGCGGGAGGGCCAAGCCGAGCAGTTCTTC
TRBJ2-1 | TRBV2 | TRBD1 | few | CASSGTGEFF | TGTGCCAGCTCCGGGACAGGGGAGTTCTTC
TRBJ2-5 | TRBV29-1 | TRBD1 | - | CSVERQGSFEQYF | TGCAGCGTTGAAAGACAGGGTTCCTTTGAGCAGTACTTC
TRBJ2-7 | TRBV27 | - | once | CASSLPGAYNEQYF | TGTGCCAGCAGTTTACCAGGGGCCTACAATGAGCAGTACTTC
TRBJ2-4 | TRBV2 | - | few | CASRVGDLAKNIQYF | TGTGCCAGCAGGGTAGGGGATTTAGCCAAAAACATTCAGTACTTC
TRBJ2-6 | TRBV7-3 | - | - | CASSYGPSGANVLTF | TGTGCCAGCAGCTACGGGCCCTCTGGGGCCAACGTCCTGACTTTC
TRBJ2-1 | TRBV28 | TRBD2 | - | CAGSYPFSGASGNDEQFF | TGTGCCGGCAGTTACCCCTTTTCCGGTGCTAGCGGGAACGATGAGCAGTTCTTC
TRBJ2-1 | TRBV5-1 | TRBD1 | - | CASSLEDRVRDEQFF | TGCGCCAGCAGCTTGGAGGACAGGGTTCGTGATGAGCAGTTCTTC
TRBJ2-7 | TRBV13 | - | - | CASSVLQGTYEQYF | TGTGCCAGCAGCGTACTACAGGGAACCTACGAGCAGTACTTC
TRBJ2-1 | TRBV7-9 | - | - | CASTQGRTYNEQFF | TGTGCCAGCACCCAGGGCAGGACCTACAATGAGCAGTTCTTC